This TCR beta chain was sequenced for a study of blood T cell repertoires in COVID-19 (dated by TCRdb to the early 2020s). Regarding the study in general: Samples from collaborators originated in the United States, Italy and Spain and spanned both the acute and convalescent phases of COVID-19. The material from the prospective study consisted of cDNA or gDNA derived from T cells, B-cell-depleted T cells, or PBMCs. Subjects who had been exposed to COVID-19, were actively infected with it, or had recovered from it provided the deeply sampled blood TCRbeta repertoires that made up the dataset. The repertoires were released in a freely available public database meant as a resource for research on the immune response to SARS-CoV-2. Samples were obtained from the ongoing ImmuneRACE study (first 160 participants) and from approximately 1,200 subjects provided by 6 global collaborators. A de-identified subject ID, COVID-19 status, age in years and sex were almost always included in the sample metadata. Where available, HLA class I and class II types were taken from metadata supplied by the sample provider and were not determined by assay-based typing. Here is what the overall study found, with its caveats: Clinical and demographic metadata were provided uncurated, with the amount varying by source and participant.

Each collaborating institution followed its own protocols to collect whole blood in K2EDTA tubes. For TCRbeta analysis, collaborators shipped samples as frozen whole blood, isolated PBMCs, or DNA extracted from either of those sample types. The immunoSEQ Assay, a bias-controlled multiplex PCR, was used to amplify TCRbeta CDR3 regions from genomic DNA. On the study's bioinformatics: Within the assay, amplification of reference gene primers was used to estimate how many nucleated cells each sample contained. To quantify the absolute abundance of each unique TCRbeta CDR3 rearrangement, sequence reads were collapsed and filtered. Productive Simpson clonality was computed per sample as the square root of Simpson's diversity index over productive rearrangements. TCRdb mirrors the immuneACCESS table, restricted to in-frame sequences. Some clones are absent from its copies; in checked studies, under half trace to an unresolved V gene, and the reason for the others is unknown. V and J calls plus clone size are reproduced from that table; the DNA served to infer D and trimming. The sample table shows some 150,000 clones, and 85% are seen once. The ten most abundant clones make up 0.85% to 1.2% of the sample.

Details on this clone: Its antigen target is currently unknown. A junction boundary mismatches the germline segment, possibly from a read error.

From cysteine to phenylalanine, the CDR3 is 14 amino acids long. The CDR3 DNA has 42 bases and is translated from base 1. Sequences SGHRS (CDR1) and YFSETQ (CDR2) are obtained from the germline V gene. This receptor was identified in a man aged 35 to 55 with acute or convalescent COVID-19. The sequenced material came from peripheral blood. The sequence links TRBV5-1 to TRBJ2-3, with 7 bases in between that match TRBD1. The bases are TGCGCCAGCAGCTTGGAGGTCCAGGGGGTGGAACTACTTTTT. Translated, this is CASSLEVQGVELLF.